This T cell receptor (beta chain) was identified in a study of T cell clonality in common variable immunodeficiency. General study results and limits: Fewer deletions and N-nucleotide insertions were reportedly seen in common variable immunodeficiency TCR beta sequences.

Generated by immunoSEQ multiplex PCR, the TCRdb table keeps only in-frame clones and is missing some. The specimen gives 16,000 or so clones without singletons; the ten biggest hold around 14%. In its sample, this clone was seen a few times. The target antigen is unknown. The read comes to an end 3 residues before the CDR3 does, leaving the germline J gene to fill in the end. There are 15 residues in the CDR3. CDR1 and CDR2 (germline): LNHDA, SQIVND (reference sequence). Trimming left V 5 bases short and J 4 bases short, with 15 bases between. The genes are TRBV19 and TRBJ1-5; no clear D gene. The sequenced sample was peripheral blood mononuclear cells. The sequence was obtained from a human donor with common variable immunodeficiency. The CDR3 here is CASSQAAGENQPQHF. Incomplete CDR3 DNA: TGTGCCAGTAGTCAGGCGGCGGGAGAAAATCAGCCC. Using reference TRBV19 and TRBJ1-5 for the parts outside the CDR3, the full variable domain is DGGITQSPKYLFRKEGQNVTLSCEQNLNHDAMYWYRQDPGQGLRLIYYSQIVNDFQKGDIAEGYSVSREKKESFPLTVTSAQKNPTAFYLCASSQAAGENQPQHFGDGTRLSIL.